This entry concerns a single TCR beta chain. Other DNA sequences in this sample translate to the same CDR3. In germline, CDR1 is SGHRS, CDR2 YFSETQ. V lost 0 bases and J lost 1, with 7 bases in between. The length of the CDR3 is 14 residues. These data originate in a study of tissue T cells after allogeneic stem cell transplantation. Measured with immunoSEQ multiplex PCR; TCRdb has only the in-frame clones, and not every one. The sample has about 6,000 clones, around 60% seen once. The sequencing used duodenum tissue, collected at autopsy. This clonotype was obtained from a woman aged 18 to 49 with breast cancer. The gene calls are TRBV5-1 and TRBJ1-1; D not resolved. The CDR3 sequence is CASSLGPTNTEAFF. The CDR3, as DNA: TGCGCCAGCAGCTTGGGCCCTACGAACACTGAAGCTTTCTTT.